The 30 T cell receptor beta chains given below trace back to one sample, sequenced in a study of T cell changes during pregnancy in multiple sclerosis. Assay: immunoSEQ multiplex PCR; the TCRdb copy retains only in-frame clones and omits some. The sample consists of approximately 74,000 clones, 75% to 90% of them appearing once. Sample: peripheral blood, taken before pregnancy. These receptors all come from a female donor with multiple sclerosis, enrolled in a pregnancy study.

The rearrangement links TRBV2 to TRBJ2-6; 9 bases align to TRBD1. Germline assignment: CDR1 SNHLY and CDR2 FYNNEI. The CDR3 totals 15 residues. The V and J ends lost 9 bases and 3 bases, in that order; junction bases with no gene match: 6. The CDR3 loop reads CARGDREDGANVLTF. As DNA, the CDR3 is TGTGCCAGAGGGGACAGGGAAGATGGGGCCAACGTCCTGACTTTC. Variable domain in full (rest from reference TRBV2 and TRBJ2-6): EPEVTQTPSHQVTQMGQEVILRCVPISNHLYFYWYRQILGQKVEFLVSFYNNEISEKSEIFDDQFSVERPDGSNFTLKIRSTKLEDSAMYFCARGDREDGANVLTFGAGSRLTVL.

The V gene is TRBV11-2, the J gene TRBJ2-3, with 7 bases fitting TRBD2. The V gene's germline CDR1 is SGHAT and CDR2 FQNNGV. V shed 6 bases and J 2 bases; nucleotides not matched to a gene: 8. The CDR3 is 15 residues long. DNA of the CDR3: TGTGCCAGCAGGCCCGAGGGAGGGAACACAGATACGCAGTATTTT. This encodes CASRPEGGNTDTQYF.

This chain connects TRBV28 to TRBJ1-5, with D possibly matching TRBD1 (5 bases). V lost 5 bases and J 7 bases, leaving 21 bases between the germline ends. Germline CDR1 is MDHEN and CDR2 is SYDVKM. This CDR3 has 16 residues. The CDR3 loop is CASSLRIQGRVQPQHF. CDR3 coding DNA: TGTGCCAGCAGTCTACGTATCCAGGGTAGGGTGCAGCCCCAGCATTTT.

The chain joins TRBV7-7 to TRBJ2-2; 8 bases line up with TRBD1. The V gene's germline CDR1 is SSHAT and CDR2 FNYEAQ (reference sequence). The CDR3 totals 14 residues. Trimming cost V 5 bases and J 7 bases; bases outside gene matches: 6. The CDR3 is CASSPGTGVGELFF. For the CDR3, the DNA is TGTGCCAGCAGCCCCGGGACAGGAGTCGGGGAGCTGTTTTTT.

The CDR3 DNA reads TGCAGTGCTAGTCCGGGGTATGAGCAGTTCTTC. Residues: CSASPGYEQFF. The gene calls are TRBV20-1 and TRBJ2-1; D might be TRBD2 (5 bases). The CDR3 loop spans 11 amino acids. Trimming stripped 3 bases from V and 8 bases from J, with 8 bases between. CDR1 is DFQATT and CDR2 is SNEGSKA in the germline V gene (reference sequence).

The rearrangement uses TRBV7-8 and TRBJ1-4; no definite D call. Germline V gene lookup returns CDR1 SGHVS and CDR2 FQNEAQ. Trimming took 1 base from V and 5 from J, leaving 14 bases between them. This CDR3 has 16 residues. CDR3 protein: CASSLESRSGNEKLFF. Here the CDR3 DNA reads TGTGCCAGCAGCTTAGAAAGCAGGAGCGGGAATGAAAAACTGTTTTTT.

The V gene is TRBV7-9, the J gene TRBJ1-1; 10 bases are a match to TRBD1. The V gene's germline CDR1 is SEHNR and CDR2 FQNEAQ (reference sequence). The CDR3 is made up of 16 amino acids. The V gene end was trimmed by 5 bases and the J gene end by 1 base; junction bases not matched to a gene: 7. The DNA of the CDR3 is TGTGCCAGCAGCCAGATAGGGACAGGGGCGAACACTGAAGCTTTCTTT. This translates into CASSQIGTGANTEAFF.

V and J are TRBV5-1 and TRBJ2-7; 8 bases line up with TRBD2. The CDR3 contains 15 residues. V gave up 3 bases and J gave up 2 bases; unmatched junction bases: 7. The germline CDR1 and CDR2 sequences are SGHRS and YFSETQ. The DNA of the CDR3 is TGCGCCAGCAGCTCAAGCGGGAGTGACGCCTACGAGCAGTACTTC. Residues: CASSSSGSDAYEQYF.

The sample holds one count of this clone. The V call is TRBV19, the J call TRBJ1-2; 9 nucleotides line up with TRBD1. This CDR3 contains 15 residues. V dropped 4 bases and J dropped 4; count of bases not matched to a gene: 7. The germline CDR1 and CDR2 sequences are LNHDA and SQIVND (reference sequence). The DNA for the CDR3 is TGTGCCAGTAGTACGAGCCCGGGACAGGGCTATGGCTACACCTTC. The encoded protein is CASSTSPGQGYGYTF.

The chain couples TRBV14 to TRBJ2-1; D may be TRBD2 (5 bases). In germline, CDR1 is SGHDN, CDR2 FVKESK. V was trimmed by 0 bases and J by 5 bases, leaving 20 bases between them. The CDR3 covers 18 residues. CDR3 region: CASSQDSLYYGLDNEQFF. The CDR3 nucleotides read TGTGCCAGCAGCCAAGATTCCCTTTACTACGGACTTGACAATGAGCAGTTCTTC.

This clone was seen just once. The CDR3: CASSPGQSGANVLTF. The DNA of the CDR3 is TGTGCCAGCTCACCAGGACAATCTGGGGCCAACGTCCTGACTTTC. The rearrangement links TRBV18 to TRBJ2-6; D is perhaps TRBD1 (5 bases). V was cut by 2 bases and J by 1 base, with 6 bases left in between. This CDR3 comprises 15 residues. The germline V gene encodes CDR1 KGHSH and CDR2 LQKENI.

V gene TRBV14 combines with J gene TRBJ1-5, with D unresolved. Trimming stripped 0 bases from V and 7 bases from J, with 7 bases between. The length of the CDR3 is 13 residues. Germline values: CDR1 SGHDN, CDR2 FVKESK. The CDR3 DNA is TGTGCCAGCAGCCAAGAGAGTCACCAGCCCCAGCATTTT. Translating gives CASSQESHQPQHF.

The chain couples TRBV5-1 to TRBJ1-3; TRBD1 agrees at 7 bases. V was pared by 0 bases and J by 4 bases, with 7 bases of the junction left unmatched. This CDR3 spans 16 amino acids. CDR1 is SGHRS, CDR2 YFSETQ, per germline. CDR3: CASSLGAQGLGNTIYF. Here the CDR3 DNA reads TGCGCCAGCAGCTTGGGAGCACAGGGGCTAGGAAACACCATATATTTT.

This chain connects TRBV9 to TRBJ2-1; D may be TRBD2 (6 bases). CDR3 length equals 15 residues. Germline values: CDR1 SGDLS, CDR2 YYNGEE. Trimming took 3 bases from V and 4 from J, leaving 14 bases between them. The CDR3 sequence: CASSGYGDLYNEQFF. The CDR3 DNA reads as TGTGCCAGCAGCGGGTACGGGGACTTATACAATGAGCAGTTCTTC.

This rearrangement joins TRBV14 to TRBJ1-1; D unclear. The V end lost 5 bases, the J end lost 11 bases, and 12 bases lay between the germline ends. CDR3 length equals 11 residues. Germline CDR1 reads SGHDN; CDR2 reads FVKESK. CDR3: CASSGGRAAFF. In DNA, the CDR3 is TGTGCCAGCAGCGGAGGTAGGGCCGCTTTCTTT.

The CDR3 DNA follows: TGCGCCAGCAGCCGCAGTGGTCCGGACAGTTCTACCTACGAGCAGTACTTC. Its protein is CASSRSGPDSSTYEQYF. The V gene is TRBV4-1, the J gene TRBJ2-7; D possibly corresponds to TRBD1 (6 bases). The germline V and J ends were trimmed by 4 bases and 2 bases, with 21 bases remaining between them. Germline values: CDR1 MGHRA, CDR2 YSYEKL. CDR3 size: 17 residues.

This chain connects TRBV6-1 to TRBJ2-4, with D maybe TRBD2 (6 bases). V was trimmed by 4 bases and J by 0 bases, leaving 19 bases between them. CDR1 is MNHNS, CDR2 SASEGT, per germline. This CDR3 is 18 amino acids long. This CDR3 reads CASSAGTGDHLAKNIQYF. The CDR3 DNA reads TGTGCCAGCAGTGCCGGGACTGGGGACCATCTAGCCAAAAACATTCAGTACTTC.

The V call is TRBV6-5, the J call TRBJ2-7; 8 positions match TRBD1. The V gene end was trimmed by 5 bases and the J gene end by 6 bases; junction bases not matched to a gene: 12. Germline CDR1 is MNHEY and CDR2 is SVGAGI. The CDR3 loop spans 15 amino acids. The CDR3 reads CASSGQGGPTGEQYF. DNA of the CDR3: TGTGCCAGCAGTGGACAGGGTGGCCCTACGGGCGAGCAGTACTTC.

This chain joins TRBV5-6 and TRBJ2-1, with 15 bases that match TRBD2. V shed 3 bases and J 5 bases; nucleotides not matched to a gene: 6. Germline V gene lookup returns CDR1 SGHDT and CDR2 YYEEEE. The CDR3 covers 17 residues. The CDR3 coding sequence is TGTGCCAGCAGCTCGGGACTAGCGGGGGGCCACCACAATGAGCAGTTCTTC. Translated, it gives CASSSGLAGGHHNEQFF.

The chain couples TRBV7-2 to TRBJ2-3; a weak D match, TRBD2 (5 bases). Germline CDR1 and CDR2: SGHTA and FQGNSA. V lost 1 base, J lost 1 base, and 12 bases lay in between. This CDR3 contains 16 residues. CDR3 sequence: CASSLGLRAGTDTQYF. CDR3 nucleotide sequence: TGTGCCAGCAGCTTAGGGTTGAGGGCGGGCACAGATACGCAGTATTTT. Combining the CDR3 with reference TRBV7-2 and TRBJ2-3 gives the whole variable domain GAGVSQSPSNKVTEKGKDVELRCDPISGHTALYWYRQSLGQGLEFLIYFQGNSAPDKSGLPSDRFSAERTGGSVSTLTIQRTQQEDSAVYLCASSLGLRAGTDTQYFGPGTRLTVL.

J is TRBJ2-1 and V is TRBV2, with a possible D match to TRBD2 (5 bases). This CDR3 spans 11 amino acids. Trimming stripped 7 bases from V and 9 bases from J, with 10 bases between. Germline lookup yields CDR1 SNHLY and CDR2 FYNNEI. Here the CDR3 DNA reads TGTGCCAGCAATTCGGGGAGTGAGCAGTTCTTC. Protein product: CASNSGSEQFF.

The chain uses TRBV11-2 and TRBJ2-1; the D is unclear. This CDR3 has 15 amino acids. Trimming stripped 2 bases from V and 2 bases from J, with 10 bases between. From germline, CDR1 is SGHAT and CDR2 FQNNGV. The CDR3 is CASSLIGSPYNEQFF. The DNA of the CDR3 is TGTGCCAGCAGCTTAATAGGTAGCCCCTACAATGAGCAGTTCTTC.

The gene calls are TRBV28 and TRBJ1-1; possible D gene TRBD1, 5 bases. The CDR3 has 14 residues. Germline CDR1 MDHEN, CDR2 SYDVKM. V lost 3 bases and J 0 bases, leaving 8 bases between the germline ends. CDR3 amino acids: CASSLLTVNTEAFF. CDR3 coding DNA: TGTGCCAGCAGTTTGTTGACAGTGAACACTGAAGCTTTCTTT.

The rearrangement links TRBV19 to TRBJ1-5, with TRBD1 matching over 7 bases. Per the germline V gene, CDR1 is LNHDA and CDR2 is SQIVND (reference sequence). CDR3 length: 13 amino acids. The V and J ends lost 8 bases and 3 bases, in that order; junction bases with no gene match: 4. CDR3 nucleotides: TGTGCCAGTGGTGACAGGGCCAATCAGCCCCAGCATTTT. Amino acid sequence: CASGDRANQPQHF.

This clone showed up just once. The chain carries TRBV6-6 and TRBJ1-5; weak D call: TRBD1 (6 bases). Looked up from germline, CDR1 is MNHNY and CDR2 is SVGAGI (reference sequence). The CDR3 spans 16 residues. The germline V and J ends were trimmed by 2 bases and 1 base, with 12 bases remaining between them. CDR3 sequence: CASSYQQGESNQPQHF. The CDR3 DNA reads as TGTGCCAGCAGTTACCAACAGGGAGAAAGCAATCAGCCCCAGCATTTT.

CDR3 loop: CASSYGLAGGRGQFF. CDR3 coding DNA: TGCGCCAGCAGCTACGGACTAGCGGGGGGCCGAGGGCAGTTCTTC. The chain is built from TRBV5-1 and TRBJ2-1; TRBD2 matches at 14 bases. V was pared by 3 bases and J by 12 bases, with 8 bases of the junction left unmatched. Germline V CDR1 and CDR2: SGHRS, YFSETQ. The CDR3 spans 15 residues.

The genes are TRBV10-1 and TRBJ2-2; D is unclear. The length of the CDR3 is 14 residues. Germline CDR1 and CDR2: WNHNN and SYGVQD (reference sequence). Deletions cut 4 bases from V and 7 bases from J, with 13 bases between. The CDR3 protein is CASSATTVRGELFF. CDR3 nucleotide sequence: TGCGCCAGCAGTGCCACCACGGTCCGCGGGGAGCTGTTTTTT.

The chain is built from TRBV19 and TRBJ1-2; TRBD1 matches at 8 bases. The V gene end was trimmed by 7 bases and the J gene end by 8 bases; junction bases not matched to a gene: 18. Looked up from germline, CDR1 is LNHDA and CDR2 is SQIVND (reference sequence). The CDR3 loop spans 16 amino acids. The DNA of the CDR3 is TGTGCCAGTACTGGGACAGGTTACTTGCTGGGACAAGGCTACACCTTC. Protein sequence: CASTGTGYLLGQGYTF.

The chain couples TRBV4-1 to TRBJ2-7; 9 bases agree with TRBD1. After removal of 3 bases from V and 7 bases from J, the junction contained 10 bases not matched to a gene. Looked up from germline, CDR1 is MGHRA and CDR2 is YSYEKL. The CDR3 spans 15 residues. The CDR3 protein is CASSQDRDRVWEQYF. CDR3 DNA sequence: TGCGCCAGCAGCCAGGACCGGGACAGGGTTTGGGAGCAGTACTTC.

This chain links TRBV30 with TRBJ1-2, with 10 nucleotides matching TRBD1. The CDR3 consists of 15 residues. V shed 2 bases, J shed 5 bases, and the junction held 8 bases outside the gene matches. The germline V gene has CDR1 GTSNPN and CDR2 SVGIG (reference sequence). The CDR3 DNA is TGTGCCTGGAGTCCCCCCCGGACAGGGGGTTATGGCTACACCTTC. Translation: CAWSPPRTGGYGYTF. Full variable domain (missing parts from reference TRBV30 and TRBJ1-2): SQTIHQWPATLVQPVGSPLSLECTVEGTSNPNLYWYRQAAGRGLQLLFYSVGIGQISSEVPQNLSASRPQDRQFILSSKKLLLSDSGFYLCAWSPPRTGGYGYTFGSGTRLTVV.